This T cell receptor (beta chain) was retrieved from a study of cytomegalovirus exposure and HLA in healthy donors. For this clone: The target antigen is unknown.

The study ran its PCR with 60 Vbeta and 13 Jbeta primers. TCRdb keeps only in-frame clones here, not all; method: immunoSEQ multiplex PCR. The repertoire holds more than 100,000 clones, with about 73% as singletons. The germline V gene has CDR1 KGHSH and CDR2 LQKENI. CDR3 length equals 15 residues. V lost 4 bases to trimming and J lost 7 bases; unmatched junction nucleotides: 12. Points from the study as a whole: A previous analysis found most TCR beta V segments productive roughly 90% or roughly 30% of the time. Links to common viral pathogens appeared, in a later analysis, for several of the most significant clusters.

The donors (healthy individuals) were bone marrow donors. Material for sequencing was PBMCs. The clonotype was recovered from a woman aged 40 to 49 in good health and CMV-seronegative. V is TRBV18 and J is TRBJ2-5, with TRBD1 identical over 7 bases. CDR3 DNA: TGTGCCAGCTCACGGGAAGGGGGCGCAGAAGGGACCCAGTACTTC. Residues: CASSREGGAEGTQYF.